One T cell receptor beta chain is described in this entry. Antigen unknown. The data belong to a study of regulatory T cells in long-lasting Graves disease. Construction of the TCR beta libraries employed iRepertoire HTBI primers in conjunction with Arm-PCR of CDR3 regions. TCRdb processed the multiplex PCR reads anew with MiXCR; each CDR3 protein has one entry. The table records about 460,000 distinct CDR3 sequences, roughly 22% of them present only once. Time point meaning: persistent/refractory GD, antithyroid drugs over 5 years with positive TRAb. After RNA was extracted from PBMCs, the TCR library was made from it. A peripheral blood sample, around 8.5 milliliters in volume, was drawn into EDTA tubes. General observations from the study: Under persistent disease, TRBV28, TRBJ1-2 and TRBJ2-5 were used preferentially.

V was clipped by 4 bases and J by 5 bases, with 13 bases between them. There are 14 residues in the CDR3. Germline V lookup: CDR1 MDHEN, CDR2 SYDVKM. This chain uses TRBV28 with TRBJ2-3; the D gene is possibly TRBD2 (6 bases). This TCR was recovered from a female donor with Graves disease. The sequences come from peripheral blood mononuclear cells (PBMCs), collected when the disease was refractory, from a patient treated with antithyroid drugs. The CDR3 DNA is TGTGCCAGCAGTTCCGCCCCTAGCGTAGATACGCAGTATTTT. Translation gives CASSSAPSVDTQYF.